A single T cell receptor (beta chain) is shown here with its context. The target antigen is unknown. The data were taken from a study of T cell clones after liver transplantation. Deletions cut 2 bases from V and 9 bases from J, with 8 bases between. This CDR3 contains 12 residues. CDR1 is SNHLY, CDR2 FYNNEI, per germline. The study's findings and limits: Graft donor-reactive T cells possibly entered the graft instead of undergoing deletion.

This table comes from immunoSEQ multiplex PCR, and its TCRdb copy is limited to in-frame clones, with some not included. The table has roughly 55,000 clones, approximately 71% seen once. Specimen: CD4+ T cells from blood, collected approximately 54 months after liver transplant. This clonotype was obtained from a human patient who received a liver transplant. The graft donor may have given rise to some T cells. The chain carries TRBV2 and TRBJ1-5; D is uncertain. The CDR3 DNA sequence: TGTGCCAGCAGTGAACTAAGGAGGCCCCAGCATTTT. This encodes CASSELRRPQHF. The full variable domain, rest sourced from reference TRBV2 and TRBJ1-5, is EPEVTQTPSHQVTQMGQEVILRCVPISNHLYFYWYRQILGQKVEFLVSFYNNEISEKSEIFDDQFSVERPDGSNFTLKIRSTKLEDSAMYFCASSELRRPQHFGDGTRLSIL.